This T cell receptor beta chain originates from a study of neurological immune-mediated disorders. The team produced cDNA through 5'RACE using 10-nucleotide random UMIs. TCRdb re-called the 5' RACE reads through MiXCR, storing one row per CDR3 protein. Here the sample spans tens of thousands of distinct CDR3 sequences, about a sixth being singletons. The time point was: technical triplicate 3. Sequencing input: CD4+ T cells from blood. The receptor comes from a female donor with HTLV-1-associated myelopathy (HAM/TSP).

CDR3 amino acids: CASSVGGTNSYNTQYF. The DNA of the CDR3 is TGTGCCAGCAGCGTAGGCGGGACAAACTCATACAATACGCAGTATTTT. V gene TRBV9 combines with J gene TRBJ2-3; either TRBD1 or TRBD2 may supply D (6 bases each). Per germline, CDR1 SGDLS and CDR2 YYNGEE. This CDR3 is 16 amino acids long. Between the trimmed V and J ends, which lost 0 bases and 7 bases, there was a span of 18 bases.